What follows describes a single T cell receptor (beta chain). Its antigen is still unknown. This record belongs to a study of long-term antiretroviral therapy in people with HIV. The CDR3 has 15 amino acids. After removal of 4 bases from V and 6 bases from J, the junction contained 8 bases not matched to a gene. Germline V lookup: CDR1 LGHNA, CDR2 YSLEER. Investigators performed immunoSEQ version v3.0 at survey level. TCRdb's copy holds only in-frame clones and misses some; the assay was immunoSEQ multiplex PCR. The table records roughly 16,000 clones, 70% to 80% of them present only once. Regarding the study as a whole: Controls showed broader CDR3 length ranges than did the HIV repertoires. Diversity remained lower than transplant donor controls, even though it increased after ART. Clones that had undergone expansion before ART dominated the repertoire at all time points. Neither ART adherence, viral resistance nor therapy changes were documented.

The rearrangement uses TRBV4-3 and TRBJ1-2; TRBD1 aligns across 10 bases. Sequences were derived from unsorted PBMCs, sampled at the start of antiretroviral therapy. The clonotype comes from a man aged 30-40 years with HIV. The CDR3 region has the DNA TGCGCCAGCAGCCCTGACAGGGGGCGACAGCATGGCTACACCTTC. Translating gives CASSPDRGRQHGYTF.